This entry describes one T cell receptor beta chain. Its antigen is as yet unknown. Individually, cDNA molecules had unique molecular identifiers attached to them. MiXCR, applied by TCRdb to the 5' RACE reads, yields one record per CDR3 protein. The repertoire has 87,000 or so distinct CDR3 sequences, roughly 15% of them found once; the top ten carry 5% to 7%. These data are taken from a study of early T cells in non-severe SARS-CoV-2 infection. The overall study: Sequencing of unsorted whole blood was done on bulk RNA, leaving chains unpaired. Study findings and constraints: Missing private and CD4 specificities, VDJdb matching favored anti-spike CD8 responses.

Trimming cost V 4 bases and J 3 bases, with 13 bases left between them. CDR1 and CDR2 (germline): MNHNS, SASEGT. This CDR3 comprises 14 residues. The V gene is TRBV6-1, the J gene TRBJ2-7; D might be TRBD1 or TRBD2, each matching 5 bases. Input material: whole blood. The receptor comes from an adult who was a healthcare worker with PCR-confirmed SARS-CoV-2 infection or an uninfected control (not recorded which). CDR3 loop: CASSARDGYYEQYF. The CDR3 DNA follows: TGTGCCAGCAGTGCCCGGGACGGCTACTACGAGCAGTACTTC.